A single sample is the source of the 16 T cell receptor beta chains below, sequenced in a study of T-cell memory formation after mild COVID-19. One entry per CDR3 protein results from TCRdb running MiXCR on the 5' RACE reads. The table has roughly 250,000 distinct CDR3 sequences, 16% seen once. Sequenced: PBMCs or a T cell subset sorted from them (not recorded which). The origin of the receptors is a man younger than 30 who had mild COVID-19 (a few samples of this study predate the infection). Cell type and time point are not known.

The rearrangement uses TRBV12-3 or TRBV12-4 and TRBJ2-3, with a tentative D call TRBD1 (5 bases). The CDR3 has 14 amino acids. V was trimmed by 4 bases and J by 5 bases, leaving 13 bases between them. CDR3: CASSSRVPGDTQYF. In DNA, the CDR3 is TGTGCCAGCAGTTCCAGGGTCCCGGGAGATACGCAGTATTTT.

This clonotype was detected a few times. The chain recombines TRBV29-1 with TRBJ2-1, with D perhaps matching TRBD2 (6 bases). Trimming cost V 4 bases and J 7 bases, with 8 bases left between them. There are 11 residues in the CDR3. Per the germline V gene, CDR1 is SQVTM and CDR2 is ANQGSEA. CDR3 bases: TGCAGCGTTGTACGGGGGAATGAGCAGTTCTTC. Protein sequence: CSVVRGNEQFF.

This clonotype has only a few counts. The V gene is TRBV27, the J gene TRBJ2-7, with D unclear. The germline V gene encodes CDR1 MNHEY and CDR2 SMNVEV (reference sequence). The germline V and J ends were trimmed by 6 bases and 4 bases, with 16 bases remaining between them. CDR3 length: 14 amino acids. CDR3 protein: CASSEGYGRYEQYF. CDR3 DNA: TGTGCCAGCAGCGAAGGGTACGGCCGATACGAGCAGTACTTC.

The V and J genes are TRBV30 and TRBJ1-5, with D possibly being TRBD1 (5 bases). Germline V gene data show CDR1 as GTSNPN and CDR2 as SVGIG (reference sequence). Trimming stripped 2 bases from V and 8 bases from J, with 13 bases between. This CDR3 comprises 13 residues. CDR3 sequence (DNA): TGTGCCTGGAGTTCAGGGTTGAGAAAGCCCCAGCATTTT. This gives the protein CAWSSGLRKPQHF.

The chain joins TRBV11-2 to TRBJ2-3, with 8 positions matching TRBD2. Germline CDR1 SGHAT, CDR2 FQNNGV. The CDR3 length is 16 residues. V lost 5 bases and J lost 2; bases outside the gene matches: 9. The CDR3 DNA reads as TGTGCCAGCAGCCTTGCTGCGGGGGGACCCACAGATACGCAGTATTTT. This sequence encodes CASSLAAGGPTDTQYF. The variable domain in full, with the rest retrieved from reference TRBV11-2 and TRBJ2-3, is EAGVAQSPRYKIIEKRQSVAFWCNPISGHATLYWYQQILGQGPKLLIQFQNNGVVDDSQLPKDRFSAERLKGVDSTLKIQPAKLEDSAVYLCASSLAAGGPTDTQYFGPGTRLTVL.

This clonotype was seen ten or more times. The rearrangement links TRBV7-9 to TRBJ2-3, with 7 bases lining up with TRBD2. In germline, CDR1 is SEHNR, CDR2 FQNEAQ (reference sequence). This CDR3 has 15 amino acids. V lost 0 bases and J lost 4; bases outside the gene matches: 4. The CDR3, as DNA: TGTGCCAGCAGCTTAGCGAATAGCGGGCCAGATACGCAGTATTTT. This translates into CASSLANSGPDTQYF.

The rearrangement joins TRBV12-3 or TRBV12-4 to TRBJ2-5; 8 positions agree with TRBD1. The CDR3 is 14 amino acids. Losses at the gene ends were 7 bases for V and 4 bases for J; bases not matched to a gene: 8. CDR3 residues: CASNPRGRGETQYF. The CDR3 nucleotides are TGTGCCAGCAACCCCAGGGGGCGCGGAGAGACCCAGTACTTC.

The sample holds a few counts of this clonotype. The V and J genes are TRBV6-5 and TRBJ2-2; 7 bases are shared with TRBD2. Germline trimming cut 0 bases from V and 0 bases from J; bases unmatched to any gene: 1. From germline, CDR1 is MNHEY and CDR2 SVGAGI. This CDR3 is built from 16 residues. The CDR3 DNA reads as TGTGCCAGCAGTTACTCGGGGGGGGCGAACACCGGGGAGCTGTTTTTT. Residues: CASSYSGGANTGELFF.

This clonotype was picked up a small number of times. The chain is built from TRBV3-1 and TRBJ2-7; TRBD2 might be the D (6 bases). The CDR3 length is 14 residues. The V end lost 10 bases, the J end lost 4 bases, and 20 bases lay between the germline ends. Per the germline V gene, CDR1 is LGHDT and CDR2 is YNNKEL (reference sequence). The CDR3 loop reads CANTRNEGGYEQYF. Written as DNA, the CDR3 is TGTGCCAACACCCGCAATGAGGGAGGTTACGAGCAGTACTTC.

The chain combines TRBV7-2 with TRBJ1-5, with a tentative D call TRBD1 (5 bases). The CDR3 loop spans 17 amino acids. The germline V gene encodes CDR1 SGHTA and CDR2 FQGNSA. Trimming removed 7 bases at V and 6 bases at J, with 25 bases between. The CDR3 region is CASTPTGGEFLSQPQHF. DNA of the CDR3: TGTGCCAGCACCCCAACGGGGGGGGAATTCCTCAGTCAGCCCCAGCATTTT.

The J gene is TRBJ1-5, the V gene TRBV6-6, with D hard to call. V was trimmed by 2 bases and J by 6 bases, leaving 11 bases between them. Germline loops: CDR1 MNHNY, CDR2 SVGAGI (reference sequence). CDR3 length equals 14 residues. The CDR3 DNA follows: TGTGCCAGCAGTTACGACCCCAAGGGTCAGCCCCAGCATTTT. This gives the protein CASSYDPKGQPQHF.

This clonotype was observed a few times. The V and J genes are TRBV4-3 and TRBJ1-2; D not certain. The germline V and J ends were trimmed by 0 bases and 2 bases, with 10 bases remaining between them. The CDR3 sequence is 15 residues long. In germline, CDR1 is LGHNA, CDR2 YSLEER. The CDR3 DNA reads TGCGCCAGCAGCCAAGATCCGCCAGACAACTATGGCTACACCTTC. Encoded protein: CASSQDPPDNYGYTF.

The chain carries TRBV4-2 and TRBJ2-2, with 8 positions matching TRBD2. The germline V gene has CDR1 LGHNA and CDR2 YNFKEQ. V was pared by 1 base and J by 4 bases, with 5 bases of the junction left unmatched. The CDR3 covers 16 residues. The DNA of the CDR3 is TGTGCCAGCAGCCAAGTTGCGGGGGGTAGCACCGGGGAGCTGTTTTTT. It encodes CASSQVAGGSTGELFF.

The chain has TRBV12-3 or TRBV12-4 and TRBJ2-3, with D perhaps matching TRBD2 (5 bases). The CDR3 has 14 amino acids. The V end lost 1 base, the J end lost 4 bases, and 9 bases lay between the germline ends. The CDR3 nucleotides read TGTGCCAGCAGTTTAGGTGGGAGTTCAGATACGCAGTATTTT. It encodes CASSLGGSSDTQYF.

The DNA for the CDR3 is TGTGCCAGCAGCGACAACTATGGCTACACCTTC. It is translated as CASSDNYGYTF. The chain recombines TRBV12-3 or TRBV12-4 with TRBJ1-2; unclear D gene. This CDR3 spans 11 amino acids. V was clipped by 6 bases and J by 2 bases, with 4 bases between them.

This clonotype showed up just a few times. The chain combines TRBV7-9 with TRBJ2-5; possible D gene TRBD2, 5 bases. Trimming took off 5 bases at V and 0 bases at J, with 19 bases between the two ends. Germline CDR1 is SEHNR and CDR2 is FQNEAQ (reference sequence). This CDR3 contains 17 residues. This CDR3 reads CASSQRTLALNQETQYF. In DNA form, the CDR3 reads TGTGCCAGCAGCCAAAGGACTCTAGCTCTAAACCAAGAGACCCAGTACTTC.